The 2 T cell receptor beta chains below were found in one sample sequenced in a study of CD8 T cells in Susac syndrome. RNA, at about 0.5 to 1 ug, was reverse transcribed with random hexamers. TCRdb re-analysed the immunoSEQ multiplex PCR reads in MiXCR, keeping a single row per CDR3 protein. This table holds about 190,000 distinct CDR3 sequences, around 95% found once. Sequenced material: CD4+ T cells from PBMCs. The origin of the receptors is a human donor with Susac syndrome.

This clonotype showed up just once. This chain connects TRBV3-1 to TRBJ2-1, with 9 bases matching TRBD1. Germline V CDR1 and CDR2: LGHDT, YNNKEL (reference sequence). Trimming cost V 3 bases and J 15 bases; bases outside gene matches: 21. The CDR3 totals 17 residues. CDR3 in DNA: TGTGCCAGCAGCCAGATAGAGAAAGAGGGACAGGGAACATGGGTGTTCTTC. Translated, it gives CASSQIEKEGQGTWVFF.

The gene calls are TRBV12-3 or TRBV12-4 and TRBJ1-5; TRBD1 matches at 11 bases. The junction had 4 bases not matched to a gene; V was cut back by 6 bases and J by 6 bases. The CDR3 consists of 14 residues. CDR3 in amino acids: CASSGTGGLQPQHF. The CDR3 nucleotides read TGTGCCAGCAGCGGGACAGGGGGTCTTCAGCCCCAGCATTTT.